This T cell receptor beta chain was captured by sequencing in a study of CD8 T cells in ankylosing spondylitis. Study-level findings and limits: Researchers report that disease-linked clones proved CD8+ and relatively rare in peripheral blood. What seemed typical of ankylosing spondylitis blood was a TCR beta motif built from about 8 highly homologous variants. From matched ankylosing spondylitis synovial fluid, disease-linked clones were reportedly recovered at significantly enriched levels.

TCR beta libraries were made by quantitative 5'-RACE with molecular barcodes. Each CDR3 protein is one row after TCRdb ran MiXCR on the 5' RACE reads. In the table there are around 540,000 distinct CDR3 sequences, 10% to 15% of which are singletons. The germline CDR1 and CDR2 sequences are KGHDR and SFDVKD. The CDR3 totals 14 residues. V was pared by 9 bases and J by 4 bases, with 17 bases between. A remark on this clonotype: Its target is unknown.

The receptor's source is a male donor with ankylosing spondylitis. The chain combines TRBV24-1 with TRBJ2-5, with D tentatively TRBD1 or TRBD2 (5 bases each). Material for sequencing was blood, either unsorted or a sorted T cell fraction (not recorded which). The CDR3 is CATEDGAVGETQYF. The CDR3 coding sequence is TGTGCCACCGAGGACGGGGCAGTCGGAGAGACCCAGTACTTC.